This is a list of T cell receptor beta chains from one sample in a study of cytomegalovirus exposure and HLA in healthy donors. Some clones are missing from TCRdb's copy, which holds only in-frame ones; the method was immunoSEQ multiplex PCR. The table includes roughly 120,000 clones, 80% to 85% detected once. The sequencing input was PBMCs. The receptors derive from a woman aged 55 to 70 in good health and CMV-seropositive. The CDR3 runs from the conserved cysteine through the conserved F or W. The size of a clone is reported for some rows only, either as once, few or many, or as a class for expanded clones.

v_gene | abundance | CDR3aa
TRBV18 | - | CASSPGLREVREQYF
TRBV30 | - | CAWSAGGNEQFF
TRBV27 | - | CASSPNLAGGRTGELFF
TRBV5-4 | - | CASSYRGQGGTIYF
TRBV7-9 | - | CASSPGGLGNQPQHF
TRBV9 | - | CASSRGGPYYGYTF
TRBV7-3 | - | CASSTTGVSGANVLTF
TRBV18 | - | CASSLLNTGGKGRRETQYF
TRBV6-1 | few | CASSGRGGGFGYTF
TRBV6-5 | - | CASTSPGLAVGEQYF
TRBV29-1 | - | CSVAPGGEKLFF
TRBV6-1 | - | CASSEQLAGGDERYF
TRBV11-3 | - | CASSLEAGDFNNEQFF
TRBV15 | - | CATSYPGAGVQDTQYF
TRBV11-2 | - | CASRADRGPGEAFF
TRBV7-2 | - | CASSPRAAVWETQYF
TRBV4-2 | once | CASSQDLGGDGYTF
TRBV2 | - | CASSELGTNYGYTF
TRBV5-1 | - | CASNRDSPLDTEAFF
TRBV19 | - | CASSIETRGRETQYF
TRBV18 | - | CASSQGTSAYNEQFF
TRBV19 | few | CASSIDAGRNTGELFF